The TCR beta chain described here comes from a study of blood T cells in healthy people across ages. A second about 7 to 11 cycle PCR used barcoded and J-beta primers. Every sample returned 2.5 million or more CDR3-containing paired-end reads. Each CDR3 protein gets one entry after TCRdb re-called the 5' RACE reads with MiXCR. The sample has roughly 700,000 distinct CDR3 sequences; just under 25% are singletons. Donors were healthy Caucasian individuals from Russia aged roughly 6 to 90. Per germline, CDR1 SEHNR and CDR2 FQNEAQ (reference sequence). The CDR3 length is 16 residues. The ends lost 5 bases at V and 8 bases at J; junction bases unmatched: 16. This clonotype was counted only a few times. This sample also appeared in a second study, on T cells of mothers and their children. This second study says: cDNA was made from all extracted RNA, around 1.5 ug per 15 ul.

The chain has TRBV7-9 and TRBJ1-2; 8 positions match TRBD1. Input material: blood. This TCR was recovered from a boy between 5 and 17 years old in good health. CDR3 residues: CASSPGGSRQGRGYTF. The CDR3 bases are TGTGCCAGCAGCCCCGGAGGCTCCCGACAGGGGAGAGGCTACACCTTC.